The rows below give T cell receptor beta chains drawn from one sample of a study of OX40 agonist ivuxolimab in advanced cancers. Generated by immunoSEQ multiplex PCR, the TCRdb table keeps only in-frame clones and is missing some. The sample lists almost 35,000 clones, 81% occurring once. The specimen was CD4+ or CD8+ T cells sorted from blood, collected in a trial of the OX40 agonist ivuxolimab. Receptors were obtained from an adult with an advanced solid tumor such as melanoma, head and neck, liver or kidney cancer. Each CDR3 is given with its conserved first and last residue. D genes are given only for firm matches. Not every row has a clone size; where given, it reads once, few, many or a size class.

.,TRBJ1-3,.,TRBV7-8,TGTGCCAGCAGCTTTGGGGTTGCGGGAAACACCATATATTTT,CASSFGVAGNTIYF
.,TRBJ1-5,.,TRBV9,TGTGCCAGCAGCGCCGGGCCCTCCGCTAATCAGCCCCAGCATTTT,CASSAGPSANQPQHF
.,TRBJ1-1,.,TRBV6-1,TGTGCCAGCCGGTATCGGACTGAAGCTTTCTTT,CASRYRTEAFF
TRBD2,TRBJ2-7,.,TRBV7-2,TGTGCCAGCAGACCCGCGGTCGGGGGGGTCTACGAGCAGTACTTC,CASRPAVGGVYEQYF
.,TRBJ2-4,.,TRBV5-3,TGTGCCAGAAGCTCTGTTTTAGCCAAAAACATTCAGTACTTC,CARSSVLAKNIQYF
.,TRBJ2-3,.,TRBV2,TGTGCCAGCAGTGACCCCCGCAGAGCTAGCACAGATACGCAGTATTTT,CASSDPRRASTDTQYF
.,TRBJ2-3,.,TRBV10-3,TGTGCCATCAGTGAGGACTGGACTAGCACAGATACGCAGTATTTT,CAISEDWTSTDTQYF
.,TRBJ2-5,.,TRBV2,TGTACCAGCAGTGAAGTGGCTAGCGCGCAAGAGACCCAGTACTTC,CTSSEVASAQETQYF
.,TRBJ1-2,few,TRBV11-2,TGTGCCAGCAGCTTAGGGAGCTATGGCTACACCTTC,CASSLGSYGYTF
.,TRBJ2-3,.,TRBV5-4,TGTGCCAGCAGCTTGGTGTCAGATAGCACAGATACGCAGTATTTT,CASSLVSDSTDTQYF
.,TRBJ2-1,.,TRBV25-1,TGTGCCAGCAGTTCCTACAATGAGCAGTTCTTC,CASSSYNEQFF
.,TRBJ2-7,.,TRBV11-2,TGTGCCAGCAGCTTCACATCATTCCCGACAGATACCTACGAGCAGTACTTC,CASSFTSFPTDTYEQYF
TRBD1,TRBJ1-6,.,TRBV6-6,TGTGCCAGCAGTTACTCAGGGACAGATAATTCACCCCTCCACTTT,CASSYSGTDNSPLHF
TRBD1,TRBJ2-7,.,TRBV7-2,TGTGCCAGCAGCCTCGGGACAGCGTCCTACGAGCAGTACTTC,CASSLGTASYEQYF
.,TRBJ2-5,.,TRBV18,TGTGCCAGCTCCGACGGGGAGACCCAGTACTTC,CASSDGETQYF
.,TRBJ2-6,.,TRBV9,TGTGCCAGCAGCGTAGTTGGGTATGGTGGGGCCAACGTCCTGACTTTC,CASSVVGYGGANVLTF
.,TRBJ1-1,once,TRBV25-1,TGTGCCAGCAGTGACCCTGGGGCCTTTGAAGCTTTCTTT,CASSDPGAFEAFF
.,TRBJ2-3,.,TRBV19,TGTGCCAGTAGCCCCGGCGCCAAGGTGCCAGATACGCAGTATTTT,CASSPGAKVPDTQYF
.,TRBJ2-3,.,TRBV9,TGTGCCAGCAGCGCCACTCCAGACACAGATACGCAGTATTTT,CASSATPDTDTQYF
.,TRBJ2-5,.,TRBV7-2,TGTGCCAGCAGCTTATGGAGGGGTAACCAAGAGACCCAGTACTTC,CASSLWRGNQETQYF
.,TRBJ2-7,.,TRBV28,TGTGCCAGCAGTAACCTCTACGAGCAGTACTTC,CASSNLYEQYF
TRBD1,TRBJ1-2,few,TRBV6-4,TGTGCCAGCAGTGGCACAGGGGAACCCGTAGATGGCTACACCTTC,CASSGTGEPVDGYTF
TRBD2,TRBJ2-5,once,TRBV6-5,TGTGCCAGCAGTTACCGGACTAGCGGGGAAGAGACCCAGTACTTC,CASSYRTSGEETQYF
.,TRBJ1-6,.,TRBV18,TGTGCCAGCTCACCTGGAGCGGTATCACCCCTCCACTTT,CASSPGAVSPLHF
.,TRBJ2-6,.,TRBV30,TGTGCCTGGAGTGTCCATAGATTAAACTCTGGGGCCAACGTCCTGACTTTC,CAWSVHRLNSGANVLTF
TRBD2,TRBJ2-2,.,TRBV18,TGTGCCAGCTCACCACCGGGCCTAGCGGGCGGGGAGCTGTTTTTT,CASSPPGLAGGELFF